The 6 T cell receptor beta chains below all came from one sample that was sequenced in a study of neurological immune-mediated disorders (dated by TCRdb to about 2019). The library was made by 5' RACE. The reads were generated on an Illumina HiSeq 2500. TCRdb ran its own pipeline on the public reads, namely fastp trimming at Q25 and MiXCR clone calling, and kept in-frame beta chains. CDR3 protein duplicates are merged, each entry listing the most common genes and DNA. The sample has tens of thousands of distinct CDR3 sequences on record, 1.9% of them singletons. The ten largest account for around 2.2% of the sample. Sample: PBMCs. The receptor set was obtained from a woman in her thirties or forties with multiple sclerosis.

This clonotype was recorded many times. The chain carries TRBV20-1 and TRBJ2-7; tentatively, D is TRBD2 (7 bases). Looked up from germline, CDR1 is DFQATT and CDR2 is SNEGSKA (reference sequence). V was trimmed by 6 bases and J by 2 bases, leaving 14 bases between them. The CDR3 length is 13 residues. DNA for the CDR3: TGCAGTGCGTCTCCCGGGGGGCCCTACGAGCAGTACTTC. Protein: CSASPGGPYEQYF.

This clonotype was seen many times. CDR3 bases: TGTGCCAGCAGCCCCGGGATTTACAATGAGCAGTTCTTC. It yields the protein CASSPGIYNEQFF. The chain links TRBV7-3 to TRBJ2-1, with a tentative D call TRBD2 (5 bases). Trimming removed 5 bases from V and 4 bases from J, with 9 bases in between. The CDR3 is 13 residues long. Looked up from germline, CDR1 is SGHTA and CDR2 is FQGTGA.

This clonotype was detected ten times or more. The chain couples TRBV4-2 to TRBJ2-7; TRBD2 is a possible D gene (6 bases). Germline CDR1 LGHNA, CDR2 YNFKEQ. The V end was cut by 0 bases, the J end by 2 bases, with 8 bases between. The CDR3 sequence is 14 residues long. This CDR3 is CASSQDGGTYEQYF. The CDR3 bases are TGTGCCAGCAGCCAAGATGGGGGGACCTACGAGCAGTACTTC.

This clonotype is medium-sized. V is TRBV4-1 and J is TRBJ1-1, with D perhaps matching TRBD1 (5 bases). The CDR3 totals 14 residues. V dropped 0 bases and J dropped 6 bases, with 11 bases sitting between them. Germline values: CDR1 MGHRA, CDR2 YSYEKL. CDR3: CASSQESGFAEAFF. DNA of the CDR3: TGCGCCAGCAGCCAAGAATCAGGGTTCGCTGAAGCTTTCTTT.

In this sample, this clonotype turned up many times. The V and J genes are TRBV14 and TRBJ2-3, with D unresolved. Germline CDR1 and CDR2: SGHDN and FVKESK. The CDR3 spans 15 residues. Trimming pared 1 base from V and 2 bases from J, leaving 10 bases between. The CDR3 coding sequence is TGTGCCAGCAGCCAAGTTTTCGGACCCACAGATACGCAGTATTTT. Translated: CASSQVFGPTDTQYF. Together with reference TRBV14 and TRBJ2-3, the CDR3 gives the full variable domain: EAGVTQFPSHSVIEKGQTVTLRCDPISGHDNLYWYRRVMGKEIKFLLHFVKESKQDESGMPNNRFLAERTGGTYSTLKVQPAELEDSGVYFCASSQVFGPTDTQYFGPGTRLTVL.

This clonotype has a count of ten or more. The gene calls are TRBV5-1 and TRBJ1-5; D ambiguous. The CDR3 runs to 15 residues. The germline CDR1 and CDR2 sequences are SGHRS and YFSETQ. V lost 4 bases, J lost 1 base, and 12 bases lay in between. The CDR3 DNA follows: TGCGCCAGCAGCCCCCGGGGAGAGAGCAATCAGCCCCAGCATTTT. Amino acids: CASSPRGESNQPQHF.